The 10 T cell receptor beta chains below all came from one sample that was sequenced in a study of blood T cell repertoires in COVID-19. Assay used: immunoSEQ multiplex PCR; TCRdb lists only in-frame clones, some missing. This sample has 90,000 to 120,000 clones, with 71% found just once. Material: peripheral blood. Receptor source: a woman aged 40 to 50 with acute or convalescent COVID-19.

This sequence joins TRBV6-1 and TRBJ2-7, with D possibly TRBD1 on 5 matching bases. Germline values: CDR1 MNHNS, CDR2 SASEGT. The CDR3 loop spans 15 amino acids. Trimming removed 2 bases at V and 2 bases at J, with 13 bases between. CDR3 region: CASSEWGDGPYEQYF. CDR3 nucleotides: TGTGCCAGCAGTGAATGGGGCGATGGGCCCTACGAGCAGTACTTC.

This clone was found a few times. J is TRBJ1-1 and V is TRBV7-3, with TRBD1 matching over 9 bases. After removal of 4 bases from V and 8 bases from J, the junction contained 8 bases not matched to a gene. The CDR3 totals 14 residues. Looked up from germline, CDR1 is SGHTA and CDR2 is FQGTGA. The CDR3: CASSSGTGMSEAFF. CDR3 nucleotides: TGTGCCAGCAGCTCTGGGACAGGGATGTCGGAAGCTTTCTTT.

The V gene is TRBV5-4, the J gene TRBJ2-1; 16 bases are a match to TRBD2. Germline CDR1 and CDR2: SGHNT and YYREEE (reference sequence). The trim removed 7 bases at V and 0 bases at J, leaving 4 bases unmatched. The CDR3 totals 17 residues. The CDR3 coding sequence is TGTGCCAGCTCGGGACTAGCGGGGGGGAGCTCCTACAATGAGCAGTTCTTC. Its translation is CASSGLAGGSSYNEQFF.

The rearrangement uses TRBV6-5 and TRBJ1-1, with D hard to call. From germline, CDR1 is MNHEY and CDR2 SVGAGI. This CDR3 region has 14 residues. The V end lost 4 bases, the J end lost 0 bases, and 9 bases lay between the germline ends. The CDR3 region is CASSSLRLNTEAFF. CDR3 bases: TGTGCCAGCAGTTCTCTGAGGCTGAACACTGAAGCTTTCTTT.

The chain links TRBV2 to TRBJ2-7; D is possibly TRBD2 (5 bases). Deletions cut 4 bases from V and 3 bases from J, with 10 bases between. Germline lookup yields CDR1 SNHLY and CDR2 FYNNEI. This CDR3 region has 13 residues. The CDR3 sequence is CASSAEADYEQYF. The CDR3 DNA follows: TGTGCCAGCAGTGCGGAGGCAGACTACGAGCAGTACTTC.

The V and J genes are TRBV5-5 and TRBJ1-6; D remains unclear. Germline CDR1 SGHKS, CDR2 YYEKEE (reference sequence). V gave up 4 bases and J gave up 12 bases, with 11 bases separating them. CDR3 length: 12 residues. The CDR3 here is CASSHEAGPLHF. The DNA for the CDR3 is TGTGCCAGCAGCCATGAGGCGGGACCCCTCCACTTT.

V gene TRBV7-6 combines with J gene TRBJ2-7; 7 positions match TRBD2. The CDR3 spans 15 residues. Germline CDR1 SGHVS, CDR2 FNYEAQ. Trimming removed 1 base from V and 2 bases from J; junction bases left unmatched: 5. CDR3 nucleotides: TGTGCCAGCAGCTTAGATCAGCGGGGCCCCTACGAGCAGTACTTC. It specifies CASSLDQRGPYEQYF.

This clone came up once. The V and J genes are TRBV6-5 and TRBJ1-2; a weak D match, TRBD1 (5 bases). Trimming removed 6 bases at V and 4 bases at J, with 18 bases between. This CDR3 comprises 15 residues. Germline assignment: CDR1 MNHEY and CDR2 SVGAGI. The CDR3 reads CASSPGDLSPYGYTF. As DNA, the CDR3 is TGTGCCAGCAGCCCGGGGGACCTCAGTCCCTATGGCTACACCTTC.

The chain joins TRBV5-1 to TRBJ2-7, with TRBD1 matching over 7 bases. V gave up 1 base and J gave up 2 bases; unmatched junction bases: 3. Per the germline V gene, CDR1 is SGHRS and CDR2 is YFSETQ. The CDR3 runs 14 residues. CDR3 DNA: TGCGCCAGCAGCTTGACAGGGGAACCCTACGAGCAGTACTTC. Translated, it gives CASSLTGEPYEQYF. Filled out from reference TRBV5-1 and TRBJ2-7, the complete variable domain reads KAGVTQTPRYLIKTRGQQVTLSCSPISGHRSVSWYQQTPGQGLQFLFEYFSETQRNKGNFPGRFSGRQFSNSRSEMNVSTLELGDSALYLCASSLTGEPYEQYFGPGTRLTVT.

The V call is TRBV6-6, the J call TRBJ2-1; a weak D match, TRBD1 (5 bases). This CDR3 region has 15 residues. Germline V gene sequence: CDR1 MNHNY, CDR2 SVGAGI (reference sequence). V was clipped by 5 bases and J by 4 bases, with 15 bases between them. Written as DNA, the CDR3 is TGTGCCAGCAGTCCGCAGGGAATAGAGTACAATGAGCAGTTCTTC. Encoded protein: CASSPQGIEYNEQFF.